A selection of T cell receptor beta chains follows, all from one sample in a study of blood T cell repertoires in COVID-19. Profiling relied on immunoSEQ multiplex PCR, and the TCRdb table lists in-frame clones only, not all of them. Of around 55,000 clones in the sample, 65% to 90% were seen once. Sequencing was carried out using peripheral blood. The receptors here all came from a human donor in a cohort sampled during active COVID-19. Both conserved end residues are part of each CDR3. A D gene is named only where the DNA matches it firmly. Not every row has a clone size; where given, it reads once, few, many or a size class.

v_gene	d_gene	abundance	j_gene	CDR3nt	CDR3aa
TRBV6-4	TRBD2	NA	TRBJ2-1	TGTGCCAGCAGTGTGGTAGCGGGAGGGGGCTACAATGAGCAGTTCTTC	CASSVVAGGGYNEQFF
TRBV27	NA	NA	TRBJ2-5	TGTGCCAGCAGTCGGGGTATAAATCCGGACGGTGAGACCCAGTACTTC	CASSRGINPDGETQYF
TRBV7-2	NA	NA	TRBJ1-5	TGTGCCAGCAGCCGGGGTGTAGGAAATCAGCCCCAGCATTTT	CASSRGVGNQPQHF
TRBV4-2	TRBD2	NA	TRBJ2-7	TGTGCCAGCAGCCAACAACATTCTAGCGGGAGGCCCTCCTACGAGCAGTACTTC	CASSQQHSSGRPSYEQYF
TRBV6-2/TRBV6-3	NA	NA	TRBJ2-5	TGTGCCAGCAGTCAGGATCAAGAGACCCAGTACTTC	CASSQDQETQYF
TRBV3-1/TRBV3-2	NA	few	TRBJ2-5	TGTGCCAGCAGCCAAGCTGGGGGGTTGTCGGAGACCCAGTACTTC	CASSQAGGLSETQYF
TRBV7-2	NA	NA	TRBJ1-5	TGTGCCAGCAGCTTTTGGGGGCGGTCCCAGCATTTT	CASSFWGRSQHF
TRBV7-9	TRBD2	NA	TRBJ2-7	TGTGCCAGCAGCCCCCATAAGTCGGGAGGAAGGGAGCAGTACTTC	CASSPHKSGGREQYF
TRBV20-1	TRBD1	once	TRBJ2-7	TGCAGTGCTGGGACAGTTTACGAGCAGTACTTC	CSAGTVYEQYF
TRBV24-1	TRBD1	NA	TRBJ2-5	TGTGCCACCAGTGAATCGAGGCCGAAAAGAGGGGGCACGAAGGAGACCCAGTACTTC	CATSESRPKRGGTKETQYF
TRBV18	NA	NA	TRBJ2-1	TGTGCCAGCTCACCAAATGCCGGGGGCTCCTACAATGAGCAGTTCTTC	CASSPNAGGSYNEQFF
TRBV7-6	TRBD2	NA	TRBJ2-2	TGTGCCAGCAGCTTAGGGACTAGCGGGAGCTTCACCGGGGAGCTGTTTTTT	CASSLGTSGSFTGELFF
TRBV18	NA	NA	TRBJ2-1	TGTGCCAGCTCCCCGGGACCGGGAGTGGGGTACAATGAGCAGTTCTTC	CASSPGPGVGYNEQFF
TRBV30	TRBD2	NA	TRBJ2-4	TGTGCCTGGAGTGTGTGGGCTAGCGGAGTTGACCCGAAAAACATTCAGTACTTC	CAWSVWASGVDPKNIQYF
TRBV11-2	NA	NA	TRBJ2-1	TGTGCCAGCAGCTTAAGGCCGTCACAGGATGAGCAGTTCTTC	CASSLRPSQDEQFF
TRBV28	TRBD1	NA	TRBJ2-2	TGTGCCAGCAGTTTTATTACAGGGGAGAGTGGCGGGGAGCTGTTTTTT	CASSFITGESGGELFF
TRBV4-1	TRBD2	NA	TRBJ2-7	TGCGCCAGCAGCCAAGGGGGGACTAGCGGCTACGAGCAGTACTTC	CASSQGGTSGYEQYF
TRBV5-4	NA	NA	TRBJ2-7	TGTGCCAGCAGCCGGGGGAACGAGCAGTACTTC	CASSRGNEQYF